Shown below are 13 T cell receptor beta chains from a single sample sequenced in a study of cytomegalovirus exposure and HLA in healthy donors. In the PCR, 60 Vbeta and 13 Jbeta primers were used. The assay was immunoSEQ multiplex PCR, and TCRdb's table has in-frame clones only and misses some. The sample has about 130,000 clones, around 80% seen once; the top ten hold less than 3.5%. What was sequenced was PBMCs. Source of these receptors: a man aged 50-60 years in good health and CMV-seronegative.

This rearrangement joins TRBV29-1 to TRBJ1-2; maybe TRBD1 (5 bases). The CDR3 runs 14 residues. Trimming left V 8 bases short and J 5 bases short, with 21 bases between. Germline values: CDR1 SQVTM, CDR2 ANQGSEA. CDR3 nucleotides: TGCAGCTTCTGGGAAGGGGCCTCAGGGTATGGCTACACCTTC. This codes for CSFWEGASGYGYTF.

CDR3 sequence: CASSPLAGVGEQFF. As DNA, the CDR3 is TGTGCCAGCAGCCCACTAGCGGGGGTTGGTGAGCAGTTCTTC. The rearrangement links TRBV7-9 to TRBJ2-1, with TRBD2 matching 11 bases. Germline V gene sequence: CDR1 SEHNR, CDR2 FQNEAQ (reference sequence). The trim removed 5 bases at V and 9 bases at J, leaving 6 bases unmatched. The CDR3 is 14 residues long.

The V call is TRBV4-2, the J call TRBJ1-6; 7 positions agree with TRBD1. With V trimmed by 0 bases and J by 9 bases, 11 bases remained unmatched. The CDR3 runs 17 residues. CDR1 and CDR2 from the germline V gene are LGHNA and YNFKEQ. CDR3 sequence: CASSQEAVGQAVSPLHF. As DNA, the CDR3 is TGTGCCAGCAGCCAAGAAGCGGTCGGACAGGCGGTTTCACCCCTCCACTTT.

This clone has only one observation. The chain combines TRBV20-1 with TRBJ2-7; 9 nucleotides match TRBD2. Looked up from germline, CDR1 is DFQATT and CDR2 is SNEGSKA (reference sequence). The J segment lost 6 bases and the V segment lost 4 bases, leaving 1 base of the junction unmatched. The CDR3 totals 11 residues. In DNA form, the CDR3 reads TGCAGTGCTACGCGGGGGGGCGAGCAGTACTTC. As protein: CSATRGGEQYF.

The V and J genes are TRBV27 and TRBJ1-5; weak D call: TRBD1 (6 bases). Germline V gene lookup returns CDR1 MNHEY and CDR2 SMNVEV (reference sequence). The CDR3 consists of 17 residues. V shed 5 bases and J shed 6 bases, with 23 bases lying between them. In nucleotides, the CDR3 is TGTGCCAGCAGTCCCCGAAGAGGGGGGGGGATCGCTCAGCCCCAGCATTTT. Translation gives CASSPRRGGGIAQPQHF.

The V gene is TRBV13, the J gene TRBJ2-7; 13 nucleotides align to TRBD2. The ends lost 6 bases at V and 2 bases at J; junction bases unmatched: 7. Germline CDR1 reads PRHDT; CDR2 reads FYEKMQ (reference sequence). This CDR3 has 16 residues. The CDR3 bases are TGTGCCAGCAGTACTGCGACTAGCGGGGGGCCCTACGAGCAGTACTTC. Protein: CASSTATSGGPYEQYF.

V is TRBV7-9 and J is TRBJ2-1, with TRBD1 matching over 9 bases. V lost 4 bases and J lost 5; bases outside the gene matches: 6. Per germline, CDR1 SEHNR and CDR2 FQNEAQ (reference sequence). The length of the CDR3 is 15 residues. The CDR3: CASSSGQGNNNEQFF. The CDR3 DNA reads as TGTGCCAGCAGCTCGGGACAGGGTAACAACAATGAGCAGTTCTTC.

This chain connects TRBV6-6 to TRBJ2-3, with 9 nucleotides matching TRBD1. This CDR3 contains 15 residues. Germline V CDR1 and CDR2: MNHNY, SVGAGI (reference sequence). V lost 5 bases to trimming and J lost 1 base; unmatched junction nucleotides: 4. The CDR3 coding sequence is TGTGCCAGCAGTGGCCGGGACAGGGGCACAGATACGCAGTATTTT. It is translated as CASSGRDRGTDTQYF.

The rearrangement joins TRBV5-4 to TRBJ2-2, with TRBD1 matching 8 bases. The V gene end was trimmed by 7 bases and the J gene end by 4 bases; junction bases not matched to a gene: 9. CDR3 length: 15 residues. CDR1 is SGHNT and CDR2 is YYREEE in the germline V gene (reference sequence). The CDR3: CASGPQGEVTGELFF. Here the CDR3 DNA reads TGTGCCAGCGGACCACAGGGGGAAGTCACCGGGGAGCTGTTTTTT.

The chain combines TRBV4-3 with TRBJ2-7; 7 bases line up with TRBD2. The CDR3 loop spans 16 amino acids. Germline V gene sequence: CDR1 LGHNA, CDR2 YSLEER. The V and J ends lost 4 bases and 7 bases, in that order; junction bases with no gene match: 16. CDR3 in amino acids: CASSPNGGGSPVEQYF. The CDR3 DNA is TGCGCCAGCAGCCCCAATGGGGGGGGTAGCCCCGTTGAGCAGTACTTC.

J is TRBJ1-5 and V is TRBV19; 8 positions agree with TRBD1. From germline, CDR1 is LNHDA and CDR2 SQIVND (reference sequence). This CDR3 has 16 residues. The ends lost 0 bases at V and 3 bases at J; junction bases unmatched: 4. CDR3 region: CASSIDRGQDNQPQHF. CDR3 nucleotides: TGTGCCAGTAGTATAGATCGGGGACAGGACAATCAGCCCCAGCATTTT.

The V gene is TRBV18, the J gene TRBJ1-2; D ambiguous. This CDR3 region has 15 residues. V gave up 1 base and J gave up 7 bases, with 16 bases separating them. Germline V gene sequence: CDR1 KGHSH, CDR2 LQKENI. The CDR3 sequence: CASSPRAEGGGGYTF. The CDR3 coding sequence is TGTGCCAGCTCACCACGGGCAGAAGGTGGTGGTGGCTACACCTTC.

The CDR3 region has the DNA TGTGCCAGCAGTTTATACGGCGGAAACTACGAGCAGTACTTC. Residues: CASSLYGGNYEQYF. V is TRBV27 and J is TRBJ2-7; D is uncertain. The CDR3 consists of 14 residues. V lost 1 base, J lost 3 bases, and 10 bases lay in between. CDR1 and CDR2 (germline): MNHEY, SMNVEV (reference sequence).